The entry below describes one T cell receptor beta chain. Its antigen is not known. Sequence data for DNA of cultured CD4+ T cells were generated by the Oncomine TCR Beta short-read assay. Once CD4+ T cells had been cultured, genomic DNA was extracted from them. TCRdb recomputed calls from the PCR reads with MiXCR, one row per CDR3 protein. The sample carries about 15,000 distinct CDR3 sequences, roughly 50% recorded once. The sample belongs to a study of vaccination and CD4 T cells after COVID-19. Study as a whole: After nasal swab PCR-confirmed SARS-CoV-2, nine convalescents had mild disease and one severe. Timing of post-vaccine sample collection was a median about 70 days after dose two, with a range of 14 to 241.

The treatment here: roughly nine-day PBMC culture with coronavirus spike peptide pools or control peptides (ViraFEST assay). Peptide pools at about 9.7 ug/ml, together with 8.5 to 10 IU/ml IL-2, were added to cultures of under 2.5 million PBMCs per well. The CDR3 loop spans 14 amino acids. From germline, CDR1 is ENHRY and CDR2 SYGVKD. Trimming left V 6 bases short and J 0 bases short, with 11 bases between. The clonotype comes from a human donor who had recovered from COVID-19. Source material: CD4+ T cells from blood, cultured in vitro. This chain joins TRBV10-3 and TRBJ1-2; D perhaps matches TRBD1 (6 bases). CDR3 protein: CAIREGQSNYGYTF. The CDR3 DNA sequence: TGTGCCATCAGAGAAGGACAGTCTAACTATGGCTACACCTTC.